The T cell receptor (beta chain) under discussion was sequenced for a study of T cells in tumors after PD-1 blockade. Study summary: Some patients also took daily vismodegib 150 mg during anti-PD-1 treatment.

The length of the CDR3 is 12 residues. V lost 4 bases and J lost 5, with 5 bases in between. Germline loops: CDR1 MGHDK, CDR2 SYGVNS. TCRdb keeps only in-frame clones here, not all; method: immunoSEQ multiplex PCR. Of about 20,000 clones in the sample, around 78% were seen once. V usage is TRBV25-1 and J usage is TRBJ1-4; no definite D call. Specimen: PBMCs, collected before anti-PD-1 treatment. The receptor was derived from a human donor with basal cell carcinoma. Here the CDR3 reads CASSARNEKLFF. CDR3 DNA sequence: TGTGCCAGCAGTGCACGGAATGAAAAACTGTTTTTT.